This T cell receptor (beta chain) was sequenced for a study of T cells after yellow fever vaccination. Study-level points and caveats: Abundant clonotypes from the bulk population could have been carried over as contaminants into FACS-sorted repertoires.

CDR1 and CDR2 from the germline V gene are LGHNA and YSLEER. V lost 2 bases, J lost 5 bases, and 8 bases stayed unmatched. The CDR3 spans 16 residues. The sample holds a few counts of this clonotype. Its antigen is unidentified. Using its own MiXCR run on the 5' RACE reads, TCRdb lists one record per CDR3 protein. The sample carries hundreds of thousands of distinct CDR3 sequences, about 19% recorded once. The chain employs TRBV4-3 and TRBJ2-1; 8 bases match TRBD2. The sequences come from PBMCs, collected 15 days after the yellow fever booster vaccination. This sequence was found in a man aged 30-40 years who received the YFV17D yellow fever vaccine. CDR3 bases: TGCGCCAGCAGCCAACTCTTAAGCGGGAGAGACAATGAGCAGTTCTTC. Its protein is CASSQLLSGRDNEQFF.